These 14 T cell receptor beta chains share one sample of origin, sequenced in a study of Ad26.COV2.S vaccination and SARS-CoV-2 variants. Regarding treatment: over 15 received Ad26.COV2.S at low or high dose, single or two shots; about 5 received placebo; per-sample allocation not given. The samples were gathered on day 63 after the first injection of vaccine or placebo. Only in-frame clones appear in the TCRdb table, and some are missing; sequencing was by immunoSEQ multiplex PCR. The data show about 680,000 clones, more than 70% seen once. The sequencing used peripheral blood, collected in a trial of Ad26.COV2.S vaccine versus placebo. The receptors stem from a person aged 18-60 years who received the Ad26.COV2.S COVID-19 vaccine or a placebo.

The V call is TRBV23-1, the J call TRBJ1-4; weak D call: TRBD1 (6 bases). TRBV23-1 counts as an open reading frame of uncertain function. V lost 2 bases and J 0 bases, leaving 19 bases between the germline ends. The CDR3 has 19 amino acids. The DNA for the CDR3 is TGCGCCAGCAGTCAACTAAACCCGGGGGGGCATGCAACTAATGAAAAACTGTTTTTT. Protein product: CASSQLNPGGHATNEKLFF.

This sequence joins TRBV12-3 or TRBV12-4 and TRBJ2-7, with D tentatively TRBD2 (5 bases). The CDR3 runs to 13 residues. V gave up 6 bases and J gave up 2 bases, with 11 bases separating them. The CDR3 bases are TGTGCCAGCAGCATAGGACTGGCCTACGAGCAGTACTTC. It translates to CASSIGLAYEQYF.

This chain joins TRBV19 and TRBJ2-2; 9 nucleotides line up with TRBD1. With V trimmed by 3 bases and J by 4 bases, 12 bases remained unmatched. The CDR3 has 18 residues. Germline CDR1 LNHDA, CDR2 SQIVND (reference sequence). Written as DNA, the CDR3 is TGTGCCAGTAGTATCCTCTGGACAGGGGACGGTCCCACCGGGGAGCTGTTTTTT. Translated: CASSILWTGDGPTGELFF.

This chain joins TRBV15 and TRBJ2-3, with D possibly matching TRBD2 (6 bases). Germline V gene data show CDR1 as LNHNV and CDR2 as YYDKDF (reference sequence). The CDR3 extends over 16 amino acids. V dropped 0 bases and J dropped 0 bases, with 10 bases sitting between them. The CDR3 DNA reads as TGTGCCACCAGCAGAGATTTTGGGACTAGCACAGATACGCAGTATTTT. It codes for CATSRDFGTSTDTQYF.

This clone appeared once. The chain links TRBV10-3 to TRBJ1-3; no clear D gene. Trimming stripped 4 bases from V and 1 base from J, with 8 bases between. The CDR3 has 14 residues. The germline V gene has CDR1 ENHRY and CDR2 SYGVKD. The CDR3 bases are TGTGCCATCAGTGTGGAGGATTCTGGAAACACCATATATTTT. Its translation: CAISVEDSGNTIYF.

This chain connects TRBV7-9 to TRBJ1-5; 7 bases match TRBD1. The V and J ends lost 3 bases and 2 bases, in that order; junction bases with no gene match: 1. The germline CDR1 and CDR2 sequences are SEHNR and FQNEAQ (reference sequence). The CDR3 loop spans 14 amino acids. The CDR3 nucleotides are TGTGCCAGCAGCTTTACAGGGGGCAATCAGCCCCAGCATTTT. Translating it yields CASSFTGGNQPQHF.

The rearrangement links TRBV7-9 to TRBJ1-2; TRBD1 matches at 8 bases. The CDR3 spans 12 residues. Germline V lookup: CDR1 SEHNR, CDR2 FQNEAQ (reference sequence). Losses at the gene ends were 8 bases for V and 9 bases for J; bases not matched to a gene: 8. The CDR3 sequence: CASAGGQGRYTF. DNA for the CDR3: TGTGCCAGCGCAGGAGGACAGGGCCGCTACACCTTC. The variable domain in full, with the rest retrieved from reference TRBV7-9 and TRBJ1-2, is DTGVSQNPRHKITKRGQNVTFRCDPISEHNRLYWYRQTLGQGPEFLTYFQNEAQLEKSRLLSDRFSAERPKGSFSTLEIQRTEQGDSAMYLCASAGGQGRYTFGSGTRLTVV.

This clone came up once. V usage is TRBV13 and J usage is TRBJ1-1; maybe TRBD1 (5 bases). CDR3 length: 13 amino acids. The germline V gene encodes CDR1 PRHDT and CDR2 FYEKMQ (reference sequence). The V gene lost 0 bases and the J gene lost 11 bases, with 13 bases spanning the gap. CDR3 bases: TGTGCCAGCAGCTTAGGGGAGGGGCGAACTGCTTTCTTT. It is translated as CASSLGEGRTAFF.

V and J are TRBV4-2 and TRBJ2-1; possible D gene TRBD2, 6 bases. The ends were cut back, 3 bases at V and 7 bases at J, with 13 bases in the middle. Per the germline V gene, CDR1 is LGHNA and CDR2 is YNFKEQ. The CDR3 runs 14 residues. The CDR3 DNA reads TGTGCCAGCAGCCAGGGTTCTAGCGTTAATGAGCAGTTCTTC. Translating it yields CASSQGSSVNEQFF.

This rearrangement joins TRBV6-5 to TRBJ2-7; 8 bases line up with TRBD1. J was trimmed by 3 bases and V by 6 bases; bases with no gene match: 10. Germline CDR1 is MNHEY and CDR2 is SVGAGI. CDR3 size: 15 residues. In nucleotides, the CDR3 is TGTGCCAGCAGCGACAGGGGACAAGGGGGCTACGAGCAGTACTTC. Amino acids: CASSDRGQGGYEQYF.

This chain joins TRBV19 and TRBJ2-7; TRBD2 agrees at 9 bases. After removal of 4 bases from V and 0 bases from J, the junction contained 4 bases not matched to a gene. This CDR3 is built from 15 residues. Germline CDR1 and CDR2: LNHDA and SQIVND (reference sequence). The CDR3 sequence: CASSTQRGASYEQYF. DNA of the CDR3: TGTGCCAGTAGTACCCAGCGGGGGGCCTCCTACGAGCAGTACTTC.

CDR3 DNA: TGTGCCAGCAGCCAAGAGGGGGCTTGGGTCAATGAGCAGTTCTTC. As protein: CASSQEGAWVNEQFF. This chain joins TRBV4-2 and TRBJ2-1; the D gene is possibly TRBD1 (6 bases). The CDR3 is 15 amino acids. CDR1 is LGHNA, CDR2 YNFKEQ, per germline. V lost 0 bases and J 6 bases, leaving 12 bases between the germline ends.

This clone was picked up one time. Additional DNA sequences in this sample encode the identical CDR3. The chain combines TRBV6-4 with TRBJ2-7, with D maybe TRBD2 (6 bases). Trimming took 0 bases from V and 5 from J, leaving 20 bases between them. CDR1 and CDR2 (germline): MRHNA, SNTAGT. The CDR3 spans 17 residues. The CDR3 DNA reads TGTGCCAGCAGTGACTCGAGTTTCATCCGGGGGTCGGACGAGCAGTACTTC. Translating it yields CASSDSSFIRGSDEQYF.

Concerning this clone itself: Other DNA sequences of this sample code for an identical CDR3. The DNA of the CDR3 is TGTGCCAGCAGAGAAGGACTGAACACTGAAGCTTTCTTT. It encodes CASREGLNTEAFF. This chain links TRBV12-3 or TRBV12-4 with TRBJ1-1; D is ambiguous. V dropped 6 bases and J dropped 0 bases, with 8 bases sitting between them. This CDR3 region has 13 residues.